These T cell receptor beta chains were read from a single sample in a study of cytomegalovirus exposure and HLA in healthy donors. Sequencing used immunoSEQ multiplex PCR; TCRdb keeps in-frame clones, though not all of them. The data contain some 170,000 clones, about 96% of them singletons. Sequenced input: PBMCs. Every receptor here comes from a woman between 18 and 29 years old in good health and CMV-seronegative. CDR3s include the opening cysteine and the closing phenylalanine or tryptophan. Fields, in order: J gene, D gene, clone size, V gene, CDR3 DNA, CDR3 protein. The D gene is left open where the match is weak. A clone size is listed for some rows: how often the clone was seen (once, few, many), or a class if it is expanded.

j_gene: TRBJ1-1
d_gene: NA
abundance: few
v_gene: TRBV25-1
CDR3nt: TGTGCCAGCGGCGGACAGCTTGAAGCTTTCTTT
CDR3aa: CASGGQLEAFF

j_gene: TRBJ1-4
d_gene: NA
abundance: few
v_gene: TRBV7-9
CDR3nt: TGTGCCAGCAGCCCCCTGGGTGGGCACAATGAAAAACTGTTTTTT
CDR3aa: CASSPLGGHNEKLFF

j_gene: TRBJ1-2
d_gene: TRBD1
abundance: NA
v_gene: TRBV4-1
CDR3nt: TGCGCCAGCAGGCGCCAGGGTTTCGGGACAGACTATGGCTACACCTTC
CDR3aa: CASRRQGFGTDYGYTF

j_gene: TRBJ1-5
d_gene: NA
abundance: NA
v_gene: TRBV7-6
CDR3nt: TGTGCCAGCAGTGACAGCAATAGCAATCAGCCCCAGCATTTT
CDR3aa: CASSDSNSNQPQHF

j_gene: TRBJ1-2
d_gene: NA
abundance: NA
v_gene: TRBV2
CDR3nt: TGTGCCAGCAGTGCCCTGACAGCTGAATATGGCTACACCTTC
CDR3aa: CASSALTAEYGYTF

j_gene: TRBJ2-7
d_gene: NA
abundance: NA
v_gene: TRBV29-1
CDR3nt: TGCAGCGTTCAAATTCAAGAGTACGAGCAGTACTTC
CDR3aa: CSVQIQEYEQYF

j_gene: TRBJ2-2
d_gene: TRBD2
abundance: NA
v_gene: TRBV15
CDR3nt: TGTGCCACCAGCACCGGGGGGGCGAACACCGGGGAGCTGTTTTTT
CDR3aa: CATSTGGANTGELFF

j_gene: TRBJ2-2
d_gene: TRBD2
abundance: NA
v_gene: TRBV5-1
CDR3nt: TGCGCCAGCAGCTTTACTACGGGGGGGATTACCACCGGGGAGCTGTTTTTT
CDR3aa: CASSFTTGGITTGELFF

j_gene: TRBJ1-2
d_gene: TRBD1
abundance: NA
v_gene: TRBV9
CDR3nt: TGTGCCAGCAGCGTAGATTTCAGGGGGTTGAATGGCTACACCTTC
CDR3aa: CASSVDFRGLNGYTF

j_gene: TRBJ2-1
d_gene: TRBD1
abundance: NA
v_gene: TRBV4-3
CDR3nt: TGCGCCAGCAGCCAAGAAGGGACAGTTGACAATGAGCAGTTCTTC
CDR3aa: CASSQEGTVDNEQFF

j_gene: TRBJ1-3
d_gene: NA
abundance: NA
v_gene: TRBV2
CDR3nt: TGTGCCAGCACCGTTTCTGGAAACACCATATATTTT
CDR3aa: CASTVSGNTIYF

j_gene: TRBJ2-7
d_gene: NA
abundance: NA
v_gene: TRBV5-1
CDR3nt: TGCGCCAGCAGCGAGGACAAAACCTACGAGCAGTACTTC
CDR3aa: CASSEDKTYEQYF

j_gene: TRBJ1-4
d_gene: NA
abundance: NA
v_gene: TRBV4-3
CDR3nt: TGCGCCAGCAGCCAAGGGGCTGGGGCGGAAAAACTGTTTTTT
CDR3aa: CASSQGAGAEKLFF

j_gene: TRBJ1-4
d_gene: TRBD1
abundance: NA
v_gene: TRBV7-9
CDR3nt: TGTGCCAGCAGCTTAACCGACAGGGGGAACGAAAAACTGTTTTTT
CDR3aa: CASSLTDRGNEKLFF

j_gene: TRBJ2-2
d_gene: NA
abundance: NA
v_gene: TRBV5-1
CDR3nt: TGCGCCAGCAGCTTGGGATCGGTGAACACCGGGGAGCTGTTTTTT
CDR3aa: CASSLGSVNTGELFF

j_gene: TRBJ2-3
d_gene: TRBD2
abundance: NA
v_gene: TRBV18
CDR3nt: TGTGCCAGCTCACTTAGCGGGGCCACAGATACGCAGTATTTT
CDR3aa: CASSLSGATDTQYF

j_gene: TRBJ2-3
d_gene: TRBD1
abundance: NA
v_gene: TRBV9
CDR3nt: TGTGCCAGCAGCGTAGGGACAGGGGTGGGCACAGATACGCAGTATTTT
CDR3aa: CASSVGTGVGTDTQYF

j_gene: TRBJ1-3
d_gene: NA
abundance: NA
v_gene: TRBV5-6
CDR3nt: TGTGCCAGCAGCTTGGAGCCTCCTGGAAACACCATATATTTT
CDR3aa: CASSLEPPGNTIYF

j_gene: TRBJ1-1
d_gene: TRBD1
abundance: NA
v_gene: TRBV6-1
CDR3nt: TGTGCCAGCAGTGAGCAGGGGGCTGGGACTGAAGCTTTCTTT
CDR3aa: CASSEQGAGTEAFF

j_gene: TRBJ1-5
d_gene: NA
abundance: NA
v_gene: TRBV6-6
CDR3nt: TGTGCCAGCAGTTACAGGACAAACCGGAGGGATCAGCCCCAGCATTTT
CDR3aa: CASSYRTNRRDQPQHF

j_gene: TRBJ1-1
d_gene: NA
abundance: NA
v_gene: TRBV18
CDR3nt: TGTGCCAGCTCACTTCGGTCGGTCACTGAAGCTTTCTTT
CDR3aa: CASSLRSVTEAFF

j_gene: TRBJ1-1
d_gene: NA
abundance: NA
v_gene: TRBV7-2
CDR3nt: TGTGCCAGCAGCGCACAGGCGAACACTGAAGCTTTCTTT
CDR3aa: CASSAQANTEAFF

j_gene: TRBJ1-3
d_gene: TRBD1
abundance: few
v_gene: TRBV6-5
CDR3nt: TGTGCCAGCAGTTACTCCCGGACAGGGGATGGAAACACCATATATTTT
CDR3aa: CASSYSRTGDGNTIYF

j_gene: TRBJ2-3
d_gene: TRBD2
abundance: NA
v_gene: TRBV6-5
CDR3nt: TGTGCCAGCAGCCGTACTAGCGGGGGGGTAGATACGCAGTATTTT
CDR3aa: CASSRTSGGVDTQYF

j_gene: TRBJ2-7
d_gene: NA
abundance: NA
v_gene: TRBV27
CDR3nt: TGTGCCAGCAGTTCTCGGACAGAGACCTACGAGCAGTACTTC
CDR3aa: CASSSRTETYEQYF

j_gene: TRBJ1-1
d_gene: NA
abundance: NA
v_gene: TRBV7-9
CDR3nt: TGTGCCAGCAGCTTATCTAGCCGGGTTAGTATGAACACTGAAGCTTTCTTT
CDR3aa: CASSLSSRVSMNTEAFF

j_gene: TRBJ1-2
d_gene: NA
abundance: NA
v_gene: TRBV7-2
CDR3nt: TGTGCCAGCAGCTTAGTTTCCCCGGGGGGCTATGGCTACACCTTC
CDR3aa: CASSLVSPGGYGYTF

j_gene: TRBJ1-6
d_gene: TRBD1
abundance: NA
v_gene: TRBV7-2
CDR3nt: TGTGCCAGCAGCTTAGCGGGGGACAGGGGGTACTCACCCCTCCACTTT
CDR3aa: CASSLAGDRGYSPLHF

j_gene: TRBJ1-6
d_gene: NA
abundance: NA
v_gene: TRBV5-4
CDR3nt: TGTGCCAGCAGCCTCCCGACAGCTAATTCACCCCTCCACTTT
CDR3aa: CASSLPTANSPLHF

j_gene: TRBJ1-6
d_gene: TRBD1
abundance: NA
v_gene: TRBV11-1
CDR3nt: TGTGCCAGCAGCTTAGCGACAGGGGCGAGCTATAATTCACCCCTCCACTTT
CDR3aa: CASSLATGASYNSPLHF

j_gene: TRBJ2-5
d_gene: TRBD1
abundance: NA
v_gene: TRBV27
CDR3nt: TGTGCCAGCAGTCCCGGGACAGGGCAGCAGACCCAGTACTTC
CDR3aa: CASSPGTGQQTQYF

j_gene: TRBJ1-2
d_gene: TRBD1
abundance: NA
v_gene: TRBV27
CDR3nt: TGTGCCAGCAGACAACCGGGACAGGGATCCTATGGCTACACCTTC
CDR3aa: CASRQPGQGSYGYTF

j_gene: TRBJ2-6
d_gene: NA
abundance: NA
v_gene: TRBV15
CDR3nt: TGTGCCACCAGCAGGCGCCCGGTCGCGGTCGCCAACGTCCTGACTTTC
CDR3aa: CATSRRPVAVANVLTF

j_gene: TRBJ1-1
d_gene: NA
abundance: once
v_gene: TRBV5-1
CDR3nt: TGCGCCAGCAGCGACCCGGGGGGCCGGAACACTGAAGCTTTCTTT
CDR3aa: CASSDPGGRNTEAFF